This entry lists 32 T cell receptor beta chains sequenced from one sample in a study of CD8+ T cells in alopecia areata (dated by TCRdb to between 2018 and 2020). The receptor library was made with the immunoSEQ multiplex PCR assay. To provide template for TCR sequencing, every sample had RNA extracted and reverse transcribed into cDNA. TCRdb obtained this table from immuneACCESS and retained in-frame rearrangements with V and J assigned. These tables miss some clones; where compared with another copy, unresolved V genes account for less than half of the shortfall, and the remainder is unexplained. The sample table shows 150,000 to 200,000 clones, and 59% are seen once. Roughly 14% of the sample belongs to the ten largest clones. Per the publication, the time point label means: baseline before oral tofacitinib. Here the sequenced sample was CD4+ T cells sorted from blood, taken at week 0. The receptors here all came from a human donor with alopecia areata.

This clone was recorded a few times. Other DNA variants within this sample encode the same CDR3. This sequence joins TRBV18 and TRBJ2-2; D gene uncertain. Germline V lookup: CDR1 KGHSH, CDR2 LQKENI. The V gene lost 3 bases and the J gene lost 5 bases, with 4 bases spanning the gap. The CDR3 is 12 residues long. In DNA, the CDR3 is TGTGCCAGCTCACCGGATACCGGGGAGCTGTTTTTT. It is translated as CASSPDTGELFF.

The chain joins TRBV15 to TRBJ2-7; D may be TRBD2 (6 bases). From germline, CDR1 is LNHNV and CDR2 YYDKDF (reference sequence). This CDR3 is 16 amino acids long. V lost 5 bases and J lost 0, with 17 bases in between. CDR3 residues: CATSGGSLGSSYEQYF. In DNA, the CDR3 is TGTGCCACCAGCGGAGGGTCCCTGGGTAGCTCCTACGAGCAGTACTTC.

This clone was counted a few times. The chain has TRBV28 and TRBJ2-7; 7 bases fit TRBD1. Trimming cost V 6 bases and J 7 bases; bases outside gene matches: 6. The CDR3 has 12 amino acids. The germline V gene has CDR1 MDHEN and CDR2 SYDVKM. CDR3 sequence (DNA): TGTGCCAGCAGACCGGGACAGAGGGAGCAGTACTTC. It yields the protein CASRPGQREQYF.

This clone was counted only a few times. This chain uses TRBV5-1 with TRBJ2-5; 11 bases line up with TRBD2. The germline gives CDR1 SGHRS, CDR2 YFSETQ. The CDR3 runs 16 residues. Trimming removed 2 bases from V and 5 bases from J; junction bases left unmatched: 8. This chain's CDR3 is CASSFTSGGRGETQYF. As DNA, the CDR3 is TGCGCCAGCAGCTTCACTAGCGGGGGCCGGGGGGAGACCCAGTACTTC.

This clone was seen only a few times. The CDR3 nucleotides read TGTGCCAGCAGTCCGACTAGCGGGGGAGGACAAGAGACCCAGTACTTC. Its translation: CASSPTSGGGQETQYF. The chain uses TRBV6-6 and TRBJ2-5; 12 bases are a match to TRBD2. Germline V CDR1 and CDR2: MNHNY, SVGAGI (reference sequence). Losses at the gene ends were 5 bases for V and 2 bases for J; bases not matched to a gene: 6. The CDR3 has 16 residues.

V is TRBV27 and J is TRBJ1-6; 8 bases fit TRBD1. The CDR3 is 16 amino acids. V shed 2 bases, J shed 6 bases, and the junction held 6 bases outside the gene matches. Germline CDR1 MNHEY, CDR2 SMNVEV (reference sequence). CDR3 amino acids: CASSLRPGQGNSPLHF. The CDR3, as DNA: TGTGCCAGCAGTTTAAGGCCTGGACAGGGTAATTCACCCCTCCACTTT.

The CDR3 bases are TGTGCCATCAGTGACGGGACAGGGAAAGGGATTGGGGCCAACGTCCTGACTTTC. Translating it yields CAISDGTGKGIGANVLTF. The V and J genes are TRBV10-3 and TRBJ2-6; 9 nucleotides match TRBD1. V dropped 3 bases and J dropped 3; count of bases not matched to a gene: 9. The CDR3 length is 18 residues. Germline values: CDR1 ENHRY, CDR2 SYGVKD.

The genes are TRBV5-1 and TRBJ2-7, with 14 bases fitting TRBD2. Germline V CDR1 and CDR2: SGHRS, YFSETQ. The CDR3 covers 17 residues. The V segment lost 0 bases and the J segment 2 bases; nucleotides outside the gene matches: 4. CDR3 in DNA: TGCGCCAGCAGCTTGGCCGGACTAGCGGGGGGCACCTACGAGCAGTACTTC. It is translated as CASSLAGLAGGTYEQYF.

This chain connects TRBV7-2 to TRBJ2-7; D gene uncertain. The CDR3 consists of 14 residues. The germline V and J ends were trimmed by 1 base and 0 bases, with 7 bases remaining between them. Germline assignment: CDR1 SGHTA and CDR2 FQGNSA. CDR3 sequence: CASSLEPASYEQYF. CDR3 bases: TGTGCCAGCAGCTTAGAACCCGCCTCCTACGAGCAGTACTTC.

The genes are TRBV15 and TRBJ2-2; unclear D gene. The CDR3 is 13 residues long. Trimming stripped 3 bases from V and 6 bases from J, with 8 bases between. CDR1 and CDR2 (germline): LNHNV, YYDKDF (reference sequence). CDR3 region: CATSRNDAGELFF. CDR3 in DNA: TGTGCCACCAGCAGGAATGACGCCGGGGAGCTGTTTTTT.

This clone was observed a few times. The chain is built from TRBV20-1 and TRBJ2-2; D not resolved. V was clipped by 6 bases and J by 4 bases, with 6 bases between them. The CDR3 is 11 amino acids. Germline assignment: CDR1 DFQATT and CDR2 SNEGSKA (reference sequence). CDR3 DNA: TGCAGTGCAGCTACCACCGGGGAGCTGTTTTTT. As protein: CSAATTGELFF.

The CDR3, as DNA: TGTGCCAGCAGCAAAGGTGGCATGAACACTGAAGCTTTCTTT. Translated: CASSKGGMNTEAFF. The chain links TRBV6-1 to TRBJ1-1, with no clear D. Germline-derived CDR1 and CDR2 are MNHNS and SASEGT. The CDR3 consists of 14 residues. V gave up 6 bases and J gave up 0 bases, with 11 bases separating them.

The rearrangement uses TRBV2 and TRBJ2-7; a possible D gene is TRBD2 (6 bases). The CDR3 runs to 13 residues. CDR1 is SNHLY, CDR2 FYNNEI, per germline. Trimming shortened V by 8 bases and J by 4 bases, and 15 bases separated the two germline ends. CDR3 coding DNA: TGTGCCAGCTTGCGGGGCACGGCGTACGAGCAGTACTTC. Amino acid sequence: CASLRGTAYEQYF.

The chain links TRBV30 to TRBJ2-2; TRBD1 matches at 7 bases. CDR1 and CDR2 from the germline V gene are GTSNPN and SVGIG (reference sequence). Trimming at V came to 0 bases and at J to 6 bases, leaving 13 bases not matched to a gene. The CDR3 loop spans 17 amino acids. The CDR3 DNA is TGTGCCTGGAGTGTACCTCCAGGGGGAAGGATTGCCGGGGAGCTGTTTTTT. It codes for CAWSVPPGGRIAGELFF. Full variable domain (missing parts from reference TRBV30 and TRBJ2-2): SQTIHQWPATLVQPVGSPLSLECTVEGTSNPNLYWYRQAAGRGLQLLFYSVGIGQISSEVPQNLSASRPQDRQFILSSKKLLLSDSGFYLCAWSVPPGGRIAGELFFGEGSRLTVL.

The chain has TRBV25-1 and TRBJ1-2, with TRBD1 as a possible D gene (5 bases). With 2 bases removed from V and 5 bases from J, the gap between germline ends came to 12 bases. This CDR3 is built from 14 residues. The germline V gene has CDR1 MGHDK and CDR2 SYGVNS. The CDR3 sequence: CASSEQGFGYGYTF. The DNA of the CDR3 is TGTGCCAGCAGTGAACAGGGATTCGGGTATGGCTACACCTTC.

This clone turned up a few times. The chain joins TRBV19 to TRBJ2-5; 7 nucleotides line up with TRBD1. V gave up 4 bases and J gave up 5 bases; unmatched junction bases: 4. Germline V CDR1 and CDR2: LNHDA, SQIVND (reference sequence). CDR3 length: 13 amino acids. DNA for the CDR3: TGTGCCAGTAGTACCACGACAGGGGAGACCCAGTACTTC. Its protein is CASSTTTGETQYF.

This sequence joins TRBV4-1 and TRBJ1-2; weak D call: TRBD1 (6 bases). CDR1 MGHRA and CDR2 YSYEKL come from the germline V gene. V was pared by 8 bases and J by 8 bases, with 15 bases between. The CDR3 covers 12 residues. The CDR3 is CASGQRGRGYTF. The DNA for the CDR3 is TGCGCCAGCGGACAGCGGGGGCGAGGCTACACCTTC.

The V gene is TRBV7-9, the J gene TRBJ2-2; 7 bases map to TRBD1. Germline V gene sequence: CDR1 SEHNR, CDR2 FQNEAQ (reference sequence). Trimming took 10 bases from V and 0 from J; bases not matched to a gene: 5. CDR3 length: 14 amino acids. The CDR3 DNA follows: TGTGCCAACTCGCAGGGGGCGAACACCGGGGAGCTGTTTTTT. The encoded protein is CANSQGANTGELFF. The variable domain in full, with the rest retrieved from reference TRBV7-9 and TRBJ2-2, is DTGVSQNPRHKITKRGQNVTFRCDPISEHNRLYWYRQTLGQGPEFLTYFQNEAQLEKSRLLSDRFSAERPKGSFSTLEIQRTEQGDSAMYLCANSQGANTGELFFGEGSRLTVL.

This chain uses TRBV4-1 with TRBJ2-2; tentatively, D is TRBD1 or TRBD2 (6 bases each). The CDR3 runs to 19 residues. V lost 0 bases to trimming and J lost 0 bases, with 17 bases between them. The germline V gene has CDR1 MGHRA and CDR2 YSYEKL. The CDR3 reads CASSQDVEGVHPNTGELFF. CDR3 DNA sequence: TGCGCCAGCAGCCAAGATGTGGAGGGGGTCCATCCGAACACCGGGGAGCTGTTTTTT.

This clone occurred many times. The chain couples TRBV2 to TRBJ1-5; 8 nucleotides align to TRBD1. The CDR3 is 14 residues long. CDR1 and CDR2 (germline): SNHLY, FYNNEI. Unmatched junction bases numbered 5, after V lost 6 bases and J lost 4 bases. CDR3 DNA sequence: TGTGCCAGCAGGCCAGGGGGCACGAATCAGCCCCAGCATTTT. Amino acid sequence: CASRPGGTNQPQHF.

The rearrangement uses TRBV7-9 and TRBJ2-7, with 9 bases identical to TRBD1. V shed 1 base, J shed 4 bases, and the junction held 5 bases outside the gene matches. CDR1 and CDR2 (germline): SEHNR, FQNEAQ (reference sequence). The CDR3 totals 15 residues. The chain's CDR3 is CASSLGTGGTYEQYF. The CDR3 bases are TGTGCCAGCAGCTTAGGCACAGGGGGCACATACGAGCAGTACTTC.

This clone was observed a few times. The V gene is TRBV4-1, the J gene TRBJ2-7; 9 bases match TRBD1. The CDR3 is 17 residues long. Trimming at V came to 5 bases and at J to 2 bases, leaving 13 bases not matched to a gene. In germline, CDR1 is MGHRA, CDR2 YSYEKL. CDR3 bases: TGCGCCAGCAGCACCCGGACAGGGGCCCGAATGACCTACGAGCAGTACTTC. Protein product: CASSTRTGARMTYEQYF.

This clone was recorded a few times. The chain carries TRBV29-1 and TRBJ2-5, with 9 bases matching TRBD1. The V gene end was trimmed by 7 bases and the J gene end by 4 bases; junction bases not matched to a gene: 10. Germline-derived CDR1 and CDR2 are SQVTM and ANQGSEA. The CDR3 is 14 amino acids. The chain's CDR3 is CSGGDRVGVETQYF. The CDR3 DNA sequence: TGCAGCGGCGGGGACAGGGTAGGGGTAGAGACCCAGTACTTC.

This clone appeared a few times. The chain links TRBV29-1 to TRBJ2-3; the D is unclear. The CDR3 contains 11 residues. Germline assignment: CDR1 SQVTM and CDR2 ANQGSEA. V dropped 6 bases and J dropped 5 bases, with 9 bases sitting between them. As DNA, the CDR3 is TGCAGCGTGCCAGGTGGAGATACGCAGTATTTT. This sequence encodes CSVPGGDTQYF.

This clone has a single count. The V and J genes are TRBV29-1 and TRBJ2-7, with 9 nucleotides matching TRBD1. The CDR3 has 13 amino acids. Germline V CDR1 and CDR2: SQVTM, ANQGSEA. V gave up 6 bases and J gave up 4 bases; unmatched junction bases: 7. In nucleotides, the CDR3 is TGCAGCGTGGCCCGGGACAGGGTATACGAGCAGTACTTC. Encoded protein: CSVARDRVYEQYF.

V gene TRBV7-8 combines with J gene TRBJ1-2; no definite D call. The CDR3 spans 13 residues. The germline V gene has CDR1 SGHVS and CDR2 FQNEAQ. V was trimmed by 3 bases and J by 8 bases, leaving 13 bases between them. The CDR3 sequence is CASSLTVTSGYTF. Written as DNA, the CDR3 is TGTGCCAGCAGCTTGACGGTCACTTCGGGCTACACCTTC.

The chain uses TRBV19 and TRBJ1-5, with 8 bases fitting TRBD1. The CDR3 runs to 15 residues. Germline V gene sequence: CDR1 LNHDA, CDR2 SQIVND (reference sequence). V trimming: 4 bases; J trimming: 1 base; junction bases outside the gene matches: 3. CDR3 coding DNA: TGTGCCAGTAGTACCGACAGGGGAAGCAATCAGCCCCAGCATTTT. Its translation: CASSTDRGSNQPQHF.

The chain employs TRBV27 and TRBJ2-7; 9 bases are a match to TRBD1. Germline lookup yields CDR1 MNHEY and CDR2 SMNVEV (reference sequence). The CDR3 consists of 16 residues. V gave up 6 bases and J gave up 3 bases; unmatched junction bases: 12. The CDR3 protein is CASSALTGTGYYEQYF. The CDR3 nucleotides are TGTGCCAGCAGCGCCTTAACCGGGACAGGGTACTACGAGCAGTACTTC.

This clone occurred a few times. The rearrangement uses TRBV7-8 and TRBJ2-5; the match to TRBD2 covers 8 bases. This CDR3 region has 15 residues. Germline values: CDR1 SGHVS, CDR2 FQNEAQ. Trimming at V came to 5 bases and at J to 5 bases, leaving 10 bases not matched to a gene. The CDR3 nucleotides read TGTGCCAGCAGCGTCACGCGGGGGGAGAGGGAGACCCAGTACTTC. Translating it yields CASSVTRGERETQYF.

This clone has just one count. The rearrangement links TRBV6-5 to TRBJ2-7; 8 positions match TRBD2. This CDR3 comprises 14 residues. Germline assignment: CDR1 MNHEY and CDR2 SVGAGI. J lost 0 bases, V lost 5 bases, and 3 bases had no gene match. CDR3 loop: CASSRTSFSYEQYF. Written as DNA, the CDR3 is TGTGCCAGCAGTCGGACTAGCTTCTCCTACGAGCAGTACTTC.

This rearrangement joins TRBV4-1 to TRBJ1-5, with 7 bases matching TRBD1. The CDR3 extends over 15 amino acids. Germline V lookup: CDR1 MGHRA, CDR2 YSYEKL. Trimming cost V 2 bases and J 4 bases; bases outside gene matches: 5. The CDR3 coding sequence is TGCGCCAGCAGCCAACCCGACAGGGATAATCAGCCCCAGCATTTT. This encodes CASSQPDRDNQPQHF.

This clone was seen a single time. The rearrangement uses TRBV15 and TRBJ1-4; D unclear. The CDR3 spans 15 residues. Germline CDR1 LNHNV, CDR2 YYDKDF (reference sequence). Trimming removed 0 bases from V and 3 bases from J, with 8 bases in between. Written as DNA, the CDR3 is TGTGCCACCAGCAGAGATCCGGGGTCTAATGAAAAACTGTTTTTT. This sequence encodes CATSRDPGSNEKLFF.